What follows are 25 T cell receptor beta chains derived from one specimen sequenced in a study of T cells after yellow fever vaccination. TCRdb ran MiXCR on the 5' RACE reads and lists one entry per CDR3 protein. The sample lists a few hundred thousand distinct CDR3 sequences, over 3.5% occurring once. The sample in question was PBMCs, obtained 15 days after the yellow fever booster vaccination. The source of these receptors is a man between 18 and 29 years old who received the YFV17D yellow fever vaccine.

With respect to this clonotype: Given a much more abundant clone one base away, this may be a read error. V is TRBV4-2 and J is TRBJ2-7; D gene ambiguous. CDR1 is LGHNA, CDR2 YNFKEQ, per germline. V gave up 0 bases and J gave up 6 bases, with 9 bases separating them. The CDR3 has 13 amino acids. CDR3 coding DNA: TGTGCCAGCAGCCAAGATAACACCTCCGAGCAGTACTTC. Its translation is CASSQDNTSEQYF.

At least ten counts were recorded for this clonotype. This chain connects TRBV29-1 to TRBJ2-2; 8 bases match TRBD1. After removal of 1 base from V and 5 bases from J, the junction contained 3 bases not matched to a gene. The germline gives CDR1 SQVTM, CDR2 ANQGSEA. This CDR3 has 14 residues. The DNA for the CDR3 is TGCAGCGTTGAAGCAGGGGGCCGGACCGGGGAGCTGTTTTTT. Translating it yields CSVEAGGRTGELFF.

This clonotype has more than one count but fewer than ten. The rearrangement links TRBV12-3 or TRBV12-4 to TRBJ1-2, with TRBD1 as a possible D gene (5 bases). V shed 7 bases and J shed 4 bases, with 13 bases lying between them. This CDR3 is 13 amino acids long. The CDR3: CASTFGTGYGYTF. CDR3 DNA sequence: TGTGCCAGCACATTCGGAACAGGCTATGGCTACACCTTC.

This clonotype was observed many times. The rearrangement uses TRBV6-2 or TRBV6-3 and TRBJ1-2, with D possibly matching TRBD1 (5 bases). V shed 6 bases and J shed 3 bases, with 14 bases lying between them. Germline V gives CDR1 MNHEY, CDR2 SVGEGT. The CDR3 totals 14 residues. CDR3 coding DNA: TGTGCCAGCAGGCGCGCGGACACGTACTATGGCTACACCTTC. Its protein is CASRRADTYYGYTF.

This clonotype was observed at least ten times. The genes are TRBV7-2 and TRBJ2-3, with D unclear. Between the trimmed V and J ends, which lost 1 base and 2 bases, there was a span of 7 bases. Germline V CDR1 and CDR2: SGHTA, FQGNSA. The CDR3 has 14 amino acids. The CDR3: CASSLGPYTDTQYF. The CDR3 DNA sequence: TGTGCCAGCAGCTTAGGGCCATACACAGATACGCAGTATTTT. Drawing the rest from reference TRBV7-2 and TRBJ2-3, the complete variable domain is GAGVSQSPSNKVTEKGKDVELRCDPISGHTALYWYRQSLGQGLEFLIYFQGNSAPDKSGLPSDRFSAERTGGSVSTLTIQRTQQEDSAVYLCASSLGPYTDTQYFGPGTRLTVL.

The table lists this clonotype with many counts. V and J are TRBV5-1 and TRBJ1-6; D is ambiguous. Germline CDR1 is SGHRS and CDR2 is YFSETQ. This CDR3 has 14 residues. V shed 5 bases and J shed 5 bases, with 11 bases lying between them. Here the CDR3 reads CASRGSRDNSPLHF. The CDR3 region has the DNA TGCGCCAGCAGGGGAAGTAGGGATAATTCACCCCTCCACTTT.

This clonotype was detected many times. The V call is TRBV2, the J call TRBJ1-4; no clear D. CDR3 length: 13 amino acids. Trimming stripped 7 bases from V and 6 bases from J, with 12 bases between. Germline CDR1 reads SNHLY; CDR2 reads FYNNEI. The CDR3 sequence: CASTVSGDEKLFF. CDR3 nucleotides: TGTGCCAGCACAGTGTCCGGTGATGAAAAACTGTTTTTT.

The gene calls are TRBV3-1 and TRBJ1-6, with a weak D call TRBD1 (5 bases). V gave up 2 bases and J gave up 7 bases, with 9 bases separating them. Looked up from germline, CDR1 is LGHDT and CDR2 is YNNKEL (reference sequence). This CDR3 contains 14 residues. CDR3 sequence reads: CASSQQGKNSPLHF. The CDR3 nucleotides are TGTGCCAGCAGCCAACAGGGAAAAAATTCACCCCTCCACTTT. Together with reference TRBV3-1 and TRBJ1-6, the CDR3 gives the full variable domain: DTAVSQTPKYLVTQMGNDKSIKCEQNLGHDTMYWYKQDSKKFLKIMFSYNNKELIINETVPNRFSPKSPDKAHLNLHINSLELGDSAVYFCASSQQGKNSPLHFGNGTRLTVT.

This clonotype was seen at least ten times. The chain joins TRBV12-3 or TRBV12-4 to TRBJ2-3; no clear D gene. V was shortened by 6 bases and J by 2 bases, with 12 bases between the two germline ends. The CDR3 runs to 14 residues. This chain's CDR3 is CASRISTPTDTQYF. Written as DNA, the CDR3 is TGTGCCAGCAGGATTAGTACCCCCACAGATACGCAGTATTTT.

The CDR3 region has the DNA TGTGCCAGCAGCAGCACTTATCTCCCAGGTTCACCCCTCCACTTT. It encodes CASSSTYLPGSPLHF. This chain uses TRBV5-6 with TRBJ1-6; D gene ambiguous. Trimming pared 4 bases from V and 9 bases from J, leaving 17 bases between. This CDR3 contains 15 residues. Germline loops: CDR1 SGHDT, CDR2 YYEEEE.

This clonotype was found many times. J is TRBJ2-3 and V is TRBV20-1; D not resolved. This CDR3 is 14 amino acids long. The V gene's germline CDR1 is DFQATT and CDR2 SNEGSKA (reference sequence). V lost 4 bases, J lost 2 bases, and 13 bases lay in between. Here the CDR3 DNA reads TGCAGTGCTACAGAAGACTGGTACACAGATACGCAGTATTTT. Translating gives CSATEDWYTDTQYF.

Ten or more counts support this clonotype. V is TRBV6-5 and J is TRBJ2-1; D perhaps matches TRBD2 (7 bases). V was pared by 7 bases and J by 7 bases, with 17 bases between. This CDR3 region has 14 residues. The germline CDR1 and CDR2 sequences are MNHEY and SVGAGI. CDR3 in amino acids: CASTEGGGLNEQFF. For the CDR3, the DNA is TGTGCCAGCACCGAGGGGGGGGGATTGAATGAGCAGTTCTTC.

The rearrangement links TRBV12-3 or TRBV12-4 to TRBJ1-5, with 9 nucleotides matching TRBD1. V lost 5 bases, J lost 7 bases, and 9 bases stayed unmatched. The CDR3 is 15 residues long. The CDR3 here is CASSHGQGRSQPQHF. CDR3 sequence (DNA): TGTGCCAGCAGTCACGGACAGGGGAGAAGCCAGCCCCAGCATTTT.

This clonotype was counted between two and nine times. This chain links TRBV2 with TRBJ2-5, with D perhaps matching TRBD1 (5 bases). V was pared by 11 bases and J by 3 bases, with 19 bases between. Germline values: CDR1 SNHLY, CDR2 FYNNEI. The CDR3 loop spans 14 amino acids. The CDR3 loop is CAGQPSRFEETQYF. In DNA, the CDR3 is TGTGCCGGACAACCTTCGAGGTTTGAAGAGACCCAGTACTTC.

About this clonotype: A clone one base away is much larger, so this may be a read error. The genes are TRBV6-1 and TRBJ1-6, with a tentative D call TRBD1 (5 bases). The V end was cut by 2 bases, the J end by 5 bases, with 13 bases between. The germline gives CDR1 MNHNS, CDR2 SASEGT. The CDR3 contains 16 residues. This chain's CDR3 is CASSEILQANNSPLHF. In DNA, the CDR3 is TGTGCCAGCAGTGAAATCTTACAGGCTAATAATTCACCCCTCCACTTT.

This clonotype was found many times. The rearrangement links TRBV7-9 to TRBJ1-6; D is uncertain. This CDR3 contains 16 residues. The germline V gene encodes CDR1 SEHNR and CDR2 FQNEAQ (reference sequence). The V end lost 5 bases, the J end lost 4 bases, and 15 bases lay between the germline ends. In nucleotides, the CDR3 is TGTGCCAGCAGCCCTAAGGCGATATCTTATAATTCACCCCTCCACTTT. Translation: CASSPKAISYNSPLHF.

This clonotype was observed many times. The gene calls are TRBV10-3 and TRBJ2-4; 8 bases match TRBD1. The trim removed 2 bases at V and 8 bases at J, leaving 5 bases unmatched. The CDR3 loop spans 14 amino acids. The germline V gene encodes CDR1 ENHRY and CDR2 SYGVKD. In DNA, the CDR3 is TGTGCCATCAGTGAGACAGGGGGAACGGACATTCAGTACTTC. Translated: CAISETGGTDIQYF.

This rearrangement joins TRBV29-1 to TRBJ2-3, with 12 positions matching TRBD2. This CDR3 region has 18 residues. Per germline, CDR1 SQVTM and CDR2 ANQGSEA. J was trimmed by 2 bases and V by 7 bases; bases with no gene match: 16. The CDR3 loop is CSASGLAGPFYFTDTQYF. The DNA for the CDR3 is TGCAGCGCTTCGGGACTAGCGGGCCCTTTTTATTTCACAGATACGCAGTATTTT.

Ten or more counts support this clonotype. The V and J genes are TRBV4-3 and TRBJ2-1; 7 nucleotides line up with TRBD1. Germline trimming cut 3 bases from V and 8 bases from J; bases unmatched to any gene: 7. CDR3 length equals 14 residues. The germline V gene encodes CDR1 LGHNA and CDR2 YSLEER. The CDR3 loop reads CASSQSRQGYEQFF. The DNA for the CDR3 is TGCGCCAGCAGCCAGAGTAGACAGGGCTATGAGCAGTTCTTC.

This clonotype was counted at least ten times. The V gene is TRBV7-2, the J gene TRBJ2-3; D unresolved. Trimming pared 8 bases from V and 5 bases from J, leaving 17 bases between. The CDR3 extends over 14 amino acids. Germline values: CDR1 SGHTA, CDR2 FQGNSA. The chain's CDR3 is CASQSQSKGDTQYF. CDR3 coding DNA: TGTGCCAGCCAGTCCCAATCAAAGGGAGATACGCAGTATTTT.

This clonotype has at least ten counts. The J gene is TRBJ1-2, the V gene TRBV10-3; TRBD1 matches at 8 bases. Germline V CDR1 and CDR2: ENHRY, SYGVKD. This CDR3 is 12 amino acids long. V gave up 6 bases and J gave up 8 bases; unmatched junction bases: 5. CDR3 region: CAISDDRGGYTF. In DNA form, the CDR3 reads TGTGCCATCAGCGATGACAGGGGAGGCTACACCTTC.

The sample holds many counts of this clonotype. The chain links TRBV4-1 to TRBJ1-5; D remains ambiguous. Trimming shortened V by 3 bases and J by 7 bases, and 13 bases separated the two germline ends. This CDR3 has 14 amino acids. From germline, CDR1 is MGHRA and CDR2 YSYEKL. CDR3 sequence (DNA): TGCGCCAGCAGCCAGAAGGCAGTCCAACAGCCCCAGCATTTT. Translating gives CASSQKAVQQPQHF.

This clonotype was observed many times. CDR3 region: CASLGDRAPCPYGYTF. CDR3 in DNA: TGTGCCAGCCTGGGGGACAGGGCCCCTTGTCCCTATGGCTACACCTTC. V usage is TRBV21-1 and J usage is TRBJ1-2; the DNA was not compared with TRBD1, the D call given in the table. TRBV21-1 is a pseudogene segment. The CDR3 is 16 amino acids.

Ten or more counts support this clonotype. The gene calls are TRBV7-9 and TRBJ1-1; a possible D gene is TRBD1 (5 bases). The CDR3 runs 14 residues. The V gene's germline CDR1 is SEHNR and CDR2 FQNEAQ (reference sequence). Trimming shortened V by 5 bases and J by 0 bases, and 10 bases separated the two germline ends. CDR3 residues: CASSRRVLNTEAFF. In DNA, the CDR3 is TGTGCCAGCAGCCGCAGGGTGCTGAACACTGAAGCTTTCTTT. The complete variable domain, with remaining parts taken from reference TRBV7-9 and TRBJ1-1, reads DTGVSQNPRHKITKRGQNVTFRCDPISEHNRLYWYRQTLGQGPEFLTYFQNEAQLEKSRLLSDRFSAERPKGSFSTLEIQRTEQGDSAMYLCASSRRVLNTEAFFGQGTRLTVV.

This clonotype was observed a handful of times. This chain uses TRBV5-1 with TRBJ1-1; no firm D call. Trimming removed 0 bases from V and 7 bases from J, with 13 bases in between. Germline CDR1 and CDR2: SGHRS and YFSETQ. The CDR3 length is 14 residues. The CDR3 DNA reads as TGCGCCAGCAGCTTGGCGCAGGCCCGTGATGAAGCTTTCTTT. Translated, it gives CASSLAQARDEAFF.